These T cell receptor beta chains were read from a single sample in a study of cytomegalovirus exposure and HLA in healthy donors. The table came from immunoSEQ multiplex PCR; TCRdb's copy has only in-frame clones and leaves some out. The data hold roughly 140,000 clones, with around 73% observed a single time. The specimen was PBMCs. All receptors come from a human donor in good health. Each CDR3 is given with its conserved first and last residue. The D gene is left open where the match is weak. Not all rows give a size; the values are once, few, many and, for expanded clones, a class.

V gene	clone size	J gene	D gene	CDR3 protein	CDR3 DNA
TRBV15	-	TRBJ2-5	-	CATSRDWISGEETQYF	TGTGCCACCAGCAGAGATTGGATCTCCGGGGAAGAGACCCAGTACTTC
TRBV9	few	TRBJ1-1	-	CASSVVRGGTEAFF	TGTGCCAGCAGCGTAGTTAGGGGAGGCACTGAAGCTTTCTTT
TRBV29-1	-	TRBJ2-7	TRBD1	CSVHRGLPDEQYF	TGCAGCGTCCACAGGGGTCTCCCGGACGAGCAGTACTTC
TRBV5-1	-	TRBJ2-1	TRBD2	CASNPRAGGINEQFF	TGCGCCAGCAACCCGCGAGCGGGGGGGATAAATGAGCAGTTCTTC
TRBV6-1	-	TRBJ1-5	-	CASASSNQPQHF	TGTGCCAGCGCGTCTAGCAATCAGCCCCAGCATTTT
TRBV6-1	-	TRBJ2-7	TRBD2	CASSEILRGGQTYEQYF	TGTGCCAGCAGTGAAATCCTTCGGGGGGGCCAGACCTACGAGCAGTACTTC
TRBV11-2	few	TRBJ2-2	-	CASSLIQGHTGELFF	TGTGCCAGCAGCCTAATTCAGGGTCACACCGGGGAGCTGTTTTTT
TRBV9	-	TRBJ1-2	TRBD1	CASSGDRGDYGYTF	TGTGCCAGCAGTGGGGACAGGGGAGATTATGGCTACACCTTC
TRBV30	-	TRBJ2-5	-	CAWSTLGTAKETQYF	TGTGCCTGGAGTACCCTTGGGACTGCCAAAGAGACCCAGTACTTC
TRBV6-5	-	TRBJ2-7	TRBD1	CASSYSRGPYEQYF	TGTGCCAGCAGCTATTCCAGGGGGCCCTACGAGCAGTACTTC
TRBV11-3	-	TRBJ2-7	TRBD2	CASSLDRTSLYEQYF	TGTGCCAGCAGCTTAGATCGGACTAGTCTCTACGAGCAGTACTTC
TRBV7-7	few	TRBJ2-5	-	CASSTGVDMGETQYF	TGTGCTAGCAGTACGGGGGTCGATATGGGAGAGACCCAGTACTTC
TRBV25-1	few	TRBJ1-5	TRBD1	CASSGDRGDQPQHF	TGTGCCAGCAGTGGAGACAGGGGGGATCAGCCCCAGCATTTT
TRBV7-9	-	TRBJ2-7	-	CASSYTGTHYEQYF	TGTGCCAGCAGCTACACCGGGACACACTACGAGCAGTACTTC
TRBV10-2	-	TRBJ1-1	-	CASSEQGPEAFF	TGCGCCAGCAGTGAGCAGGGCCCTGAAGCTTTCTTT
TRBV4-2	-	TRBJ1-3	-	CASRGSGGNTIYF	TGTGCCAGCAGGGGGAGCGGGGGGAACACCATATATTTT
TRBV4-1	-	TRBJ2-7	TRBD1	CASSHDRASEQYF	TGCGCCAGCAGCCACGACAGGGCTAGCGAGCAGTACTTC
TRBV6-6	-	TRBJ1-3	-	CASSYRRDIGNTIYF	TGTGCCAGCAGTTACCGCAGGGACATAGGAAACACCATATATTTT
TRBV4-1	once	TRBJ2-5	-	CASSQNREETQYF	TGCGCCAGCAGCCAAAACAGGGAAGAGACCCAGTACTTC
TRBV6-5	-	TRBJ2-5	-	CASRTQRTQETQYF	TGTGCCAGCAGGACCCAGCGTACGCAAGAGACCCAGTACTTC
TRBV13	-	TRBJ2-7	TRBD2	CASSLGLAGGYEQYF	TGTGCCAGCAGCTTAGGGCTAGCGGGAGGTTACGAGCAGTACTTC
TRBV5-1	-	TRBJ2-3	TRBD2	CASSPGTSGGTDTQYF	TGCGCCAGCAGCCCAGGGACTAGCGGGGGGACAGATACGCAGTATTTT